Each of the 25 T cell receptor beta chains below was sequenced from the same sample in a study of blood T cells in healthy people across ages. A J-beta primer mix and a sample-barcoded 5' primer were used in a second PCR of roughly 6 to 12 cycles. TCRdb fed the 5' RACE reads into MiXCR, producing one record per CDR3 protein. The repertoire has hundreds of thousands of distinct CDR3 sequences, 58% of them found once; the top ten carry around 22%. Sequencing was carried out using blood. These receptors were obtained from a man aged 25-45 years in good health.

DNA for the CDR3: TGCAGTGCTAGAGACCTCCTGGGGCGAAATGAGCAGTACTTC. This translates into CSARDLLGRNEQYF. The V and J genes are TRBV20-1 and TRBJ2-7, with a weak D call TRBD1 (5 bases). There are 14 residues in the CDR3. CDR1 DFQATT and CDR2 SNEGSKA come from the germline V gene (reference sequence). The V gene lost 0 bases and the J gene lost 7 bases, with 16 bases spanning the gap.

V usage is TRBV29-1 and J usage is TRBJ1-2; 10 bases line up with TRBD1. The length of the CDR3 is 17 residues. The J segment lost 7 bases and the V segment lost 2 bases, leaving 16 bases of the junction unmatched. Germline CDR1 SQVTM, CDR2 ANQGSEA. The CDR3 sequence: CSVESGTGDPDLGGYTF. CDR3 coding DNA: TGCAGCGTTGAAAGCGGGACAGGGGACCCGGACTTGGGTGGCTACACCTTC. The entire variable domain, with the rest obtained from reference TRBV29-1 and TRBJ1-2, is as follows: SAVISQKPSRDICQRGTSLTIQCQVDSQVTMMFWYRQQPGQSLTLIATANQGSEATYESGFVIDKFPISRPNLTFSTLTVSNMSPEDSSIYLCSVESGTGDPDLGGYTFGSGTRLTVV.

The chain employs TRBV5-1 and TRBJ2-3; 9 bases map to TRBD2. With V trimmed by 1 base and J by 6 bases, 6 bases remained unmatched. CDR1 is SGHRS and CDR2 is YFSETQ in the germline V gene. This CDR3 comprises 15 residues. The CDR3: CASSLRRGGHDTQYF. In DNA form, the CDR3 reads TGCGCCAGCAGCTTGAGGCGGGGGGGCCATGATACGCAGTATTTT. Filled out from reference TRBV5-1 and TRBJ2-3, the complete variable domain reads KAGVTQTPRYLIKTRGQQVTLSCSPISGHRSVSWYQQTPGQGLQFLFEYFSETQRNKGNFPGRFSGRQFSNSRSEMNVSTLELGDSALYLCASSLRRGGHDTQYFGPGTRLTVL.

CDR3 amino acids: CASSWRMINEQYF. The CDR3, as DNA: TGTGCCAGCAGCTGGCGGATGATAAATGAGCAGTACTTC. V gene TRBV3-1 combines with J gene TRBJ2-7, with unresolved D. Deletions cut 5 bases from V and 7 bases from J, with 15 bases between. Germline lookup yields CDR1 LGHDT and CDR2 YNNKEL (reference sequence). This CDR3 is built from 13 residues.

This chain links TRBV27 with TRBJ2-7; TRBD2 might be the D (6 bases). Germline V gene data show CDR1 as MNHEY and CDR2 as SMNVEV (reference sequence). Trimming stripped 5 bases from V and 3 bases from J, with 20 bases between. The CDR3 has 16 residues. The CDR3 is CASSPSVGGRFYEQYF. The DNA for the CDR3 is TGTGCCAGCAGTCCTAGTGTGGGGGGTAGGTTCTACGAGCAGTACTTC.

Details on this clonotype: Compared with germline, one end of the junction differs, possibly owing to a read error. The V call is TRBV5-1, the J call TRBJ2-5; D not resolved. The CDR3 runs 11 residues. CDR1 and CDR2 from the germline V gene are SGHRS and YFSETQ. The CDR3, as DNA: TGTGCCAGCACCCTGCAGGAGACCCAGTACTTC. This translates into CASTLQETQYF.

At least ten counts were recorded for this clonotype. The genes are TRBV11-2 and TRBJ2-1; the D gene could be TRBD1 or TRBD2 (6 bases each). V lost 5 bases to trimming and J lost 8 bases, with 19 bases between them. This CDR3 comprises 15 residues. Germline lookup yields CDR1 SGHAT and CDR2 FQNNGV. As DNA, the CDR3 is TGTGCCAGCAGCCCCGACGGGGGCGCTGGATATGAGCAGTTCTTC. Translated: CASSPDGGAGYEQFF.

CDR3 sequence: CAITGDRVPYNEQFF. The CDR3 nucleotides are TGTGCCATCACGGGAGACAGGGTCCCCTACAATGAGCAGTTCTTC. The chain is built from TRBV10-3 and TRBJ2-1; D might be TRBD1 (7 bases). V gave up 7 bases and J gave up 2 bases, with 15 bases separating them. The germline CDR1 and CDR2 sequences are ENHRY and SYGVKD. This CDR3 region has 15 residues.

The J gene is TRBJ2-2, the V gene TRBV6-5; TRBD2 aligns across 8 bases. With 2 bases clipped from V and 7 bases from J, the junction kept 3 bases outside the gene matches. CDR1 and CDR2 (germline): MNHEY, SVGAGI. The CDR3 runs to 14 residues. Here the CDR3 reads CASSYDAGGGELFF. The CDR3 region has the DNA TGTGCCAGCAGTTACGATGCGGGAGGCGGGGAGCTGTTTTTT.

This clonotype was seen only a few times. The rearrangement uses TRBV5-5 and TRBJ2-1; 9 bases fit TRBD2. J lost 4 bases, V lost 4 bases, and 12 bases had no gene match. From germline, CDR1 is SGHKS and CDR2 YYEKEE (reference sequence). The CDR3 loop spans 17 amino acids. Here the CDR3 reads CASSLDIAGEVYNEQFF. CDR3 bases: TGTGCCAGCAGCCTCGACATAGCGGGAGAGGTGTACAATGAGCAGTTCTTC. The full variable domain, in which reference TRBV5-5 and TRBJ2-1 provide the parts outside the CDR3, is DAGVTQSPTHLIKTRGQQVTLRCSPISGHKSVSWYQQVLGQGPQFIFQYYEKEERGRGNFPDRFSARQFPNYSSELNVNALLLGDSALYLCASSLDIAGEVYNEQFFGPGTRLTVL.

The chain joins TRBV4-3 to TRBJ2-1; D is perhaps TRBD1 (6 bases). This CDR3 region has 13 residues. CDR1 is LGHNA and CDR2 is YSLEER in the germline V gene. With 1 base removed from V and 9 bases from J, the gap between germline ends came to 10 bases. As DNA, the CDR3 is TGCGCCAGCAGCCAAGTCCAGGGGCCTGAGCAGTTCTTC. Translated, it gives CASSQVQGPEQFF.

Of note for this clonotype: One junction end does not reproduce the germline sequence, and a read error may be involved. The rearrangement uses TRBV25-1 and TRBJ2-5, with D maybe TRBD2 (7 bases). Germline loops: CDR1 MGHDK, CDR2 SYGVNS. CDR3 length equals 16 residues. The DNA of the CDR3 is TGTACCAGCAGTGACCTACAGGGAGGGCATGGAGAGACCCAGTACTTC. Amino acids: CTSSDLQGGHGETQYF.

V usage is TRBV3-1 and J usage is TRBJ2-4, with D perhaps TRBD1 (6 bases). The end of the DNA is better explained by TRBJ2-7, so the J call may be wrong. This CDR3 contains 15 residues. Germline loops: CDR1 LGHDT, CDR2 YNNKEL (reference sequence). The CDR3 coding sequence is TGTGCCAGCAGCCAAGTTCGTCAGGGGAGCTACGAGCAGTACTTC. Protein: CASSQVRQGSYEQYF.

The DNA of the CDR3 is TGTGCCAGCAGTGAGGGTGTAGGACCGTATTGGCCCCAGCATTTT. Translation: CASSEGVGPYWPQHF. The chain joins TRBV6-4 to TRBJ1-5, with unresolved D. Germline V gene data show CDR1 as MRHNA and CDR2 as SNTAGT. This CDR3 comprises 15 residues. With 3 bases removed from V and 9 bases from J, the gap between germline ends came to 18 bases.

The V gene is TRBV4-1, the J gene TRBJ2-1, with 8 bases matching TRBD1. Germline V lookup: CDR1 MGHRA, CDR2 YSYEKL. The CDR3 spans 16 residues. Losses at the gene ends were 0 bases for V and 3 bases for J; bases not matched to a gene: 4. The CDR3 DNA follows: TGCGCCAGCAGCCAAGAGACCGGACAGGGCTACAATGAGCAGTTCTTC. This gives the protein CASSQETGQGYNEQFF.

The J gene is TRBJ1-1, the V gene TRBV6-1; TRBD1 aligns across 7 bases. The CDR3 contains 16 residues. The ends lost 3 bases at V and 3 bases at J; junction bases unmatched: 10. Germline V gene lookup returns CDR1 MNHNS and CDR2 SASEGT. CDR3 sequence reads: CASSEWTGGIDTEAFF. In DNA, the CDR3 is TGTGCCAGCAGTGAGTGGACAGGCGGAATAGACACTGAAGCTTTCTTT.

Concerning this clonotype itself: At one end, the junction sequence differs from germline, possibly due to a read error. In DNA, the CDR3 is TGTGCCAGCAGCTTAGGTGCCCCTAAAACAGATTCGCAGTATTTT. Amino acids: CASSLGAPKTDSQYF. V and J are TRBV7-2 and TRBJ2-3, with D uncertain. CDR1 is SGHTA, CDR2 FQGNSA, per germline. The CDR3 totals 15 residues.

The gene calls are TRBV4-2 and TRBJ2-1; 7 bases are a match to TRBD2. The germline gives CDR1 LGHNA, CDR2 YNFKEQ. CDR3 length: 14 amino acids. V shed 3 bases and J 9 bases; nucleotides not matched to a gene: 8. The CDR3 DNA is TGTGCCAGCAGCCAGGGGACTATCAATCGTGAGCAGTTCTTC. It encodes CASSQGTINREQFF.

This clonotype was picked up a small number of times. The chain recombines TRBV7-2 with TRBJ2-1; tentatively, D is TRBD1 (6 bases). The CDR3 extends over 15 amino acids. Germline V gene data show CDR1 as SGHTA and CDR2 as FQGNSA. V lost 5 bases to trimming and J lost 8 bases, with 19 bases between them. The CDR3 loop is CASSPFGGIGDEQFF. CDR3 DNA sequence: TGTGCCAGCAGCCCCTTTGGGGGCATTGGCGATGAGCAGTTCTTC.

The chain couples TRBV20-1 to TRBJ2-1; 8 bases line up with TRBD2. The CDR3 contains 16 residues. Germline CDR1 and CDR2: DFQATT and SNEGSKA (reference sequence). V dropped 6 bases and J dropped 0; count of bases not matched to a gene: 10. The CDR3 region has the DNA TGCAGTGCCGGGGGGGGGCTTAGCAGCTCCTACAATGAGCAGTTCTTC. Its protein product is CSAGGGLSSSYNEQFF.

This chain connects TRBV20-1 to TRBJ1-2; a possible D gene is TRBD1 (6 bases). This CDR3 spans 12 amino acids. V lost 5 bases and J 4 bases, leaving 11 bases between the germline ends. Germline CDR1 reads DFQATT; CDR2 reads SNEGSKA (reference sequence). This chain's CDR3 is CSARTGPYGYTF. The DNA for the CDR3 is TGCAGTGCTCGCACAGGGCCCTATGGCTACACCTTC.

Concerning this clonotype itself: Its ends do not fully match the called genes, so a read error is possible. The genes are TRBV6-6 and TRBJ1-5; weak D call: TRBD1 (6 bases). Germline V lookup: CDR1 MNHNY, CDR2 SVGAGI (reference sequence). CDR3 length: 13 amino acids. The CDR3 reads CVSSWGADQPQHF. CDR3 coding DNA: TGTGTCAGCAGTTGGGGGGCAGATCAGCCCCAGCATTTT.

The genes are TRBV7-2 and TRBJ2-7, with TRBD1 identical over 7 bases. Germline trimming cut 4 bases from V and 6 bases from J; bases unmatched to any gene: 9. Germline CDR1 SGHTA, CDR2 FQGNSA. The length of the CDR3 is 14 residues. In nucleotides, the CDR3 is TGTGCCAGCAGCTCTACAGGGGTCAACGGCGAGCAGTACTTC. It is translated as CASSSTGVNGEQYF. The complete variable domain, with remaining parts taken from reference TRBV7-2 and TRBJ2-7, reads GAGVSQSPSNKVTEKGKDVELRCDPISGHTALYWYRQSLGQGLEFLIYFQGNSAPDKSGLPSDRFSAERTGGSVSTLTIQRTQQEDSAVYLCASSSTGVNGEQYFGPGTRLTVT.

This clonotype was seen just once. This chain connects TRBV6-1 to TRBJ2-5, with 8 nucleotides matching TRBD1. The CDR3 covers 13 residues. The germline V gene has CDR1 MNHNS and CDR2 SASEGT. Trimming took 7 bases from V and 4 from J; bases not matched to a gene: 5. The CDR3 here is CASTPGQAETQYF. The DNA for the CDR3 is TGTGCCAGCACGCCGGGACAGGCAGAGACCCAGTACTTC.

This clonotype was picked up a small number of times. The chain is built from TRBV25-1 and TRBJ1-2, with D perhaps TRBD1 (5 bases). The CDR3 covers 13 residues. Between the trimmed V and J ends, which lost 3 bases and 6 bases, there was a span of 11 bases. Germline V gene sequence: CDR1 MGHDK, CDR2 SYGVNS. The CDR3 sequence is CASSENRQNGYTF. Written as DNA, the CDR3 is TGTGCCAGCAGTGAGAATCGACAGAATGGCTACACCTTC.